The clone carrying this T cell receptor (beta chain) has just one count. The source of the sample is a study of blood T cell repertoires in COVID-19. This table comes from immunoSEQ multiplex PCR, and its TCRdb copy is limited to in-frame clones, with some not included. The sample includes 350,000 to 450,000 clones, approximately 91% of them seen just once. Trimming shortened V by 5 bases and J by 6 bases, and 16 bases separated the two germline ends. The CDR3 has 15 amino acids. The germline V gene encodes CDR1 KGHDR and CDR2 SFDVKD. V and J are TRBV24-1 and TRBJ2-1; weak D call: TRBD1 (6 bases). Sequencing was done on a sample of PBMCs or T cells enriched from blood (not recorded which). The TCR was taken from a woman younger than 30 who had been exposed to COVID-19. The DNA for the CDR3 is TGTGCCACCAGTGGTGGCTCACAACAGGGCAATGAGCAGTTCTTC. Amino acid sequence: CATSGGSQQGNEQFF.